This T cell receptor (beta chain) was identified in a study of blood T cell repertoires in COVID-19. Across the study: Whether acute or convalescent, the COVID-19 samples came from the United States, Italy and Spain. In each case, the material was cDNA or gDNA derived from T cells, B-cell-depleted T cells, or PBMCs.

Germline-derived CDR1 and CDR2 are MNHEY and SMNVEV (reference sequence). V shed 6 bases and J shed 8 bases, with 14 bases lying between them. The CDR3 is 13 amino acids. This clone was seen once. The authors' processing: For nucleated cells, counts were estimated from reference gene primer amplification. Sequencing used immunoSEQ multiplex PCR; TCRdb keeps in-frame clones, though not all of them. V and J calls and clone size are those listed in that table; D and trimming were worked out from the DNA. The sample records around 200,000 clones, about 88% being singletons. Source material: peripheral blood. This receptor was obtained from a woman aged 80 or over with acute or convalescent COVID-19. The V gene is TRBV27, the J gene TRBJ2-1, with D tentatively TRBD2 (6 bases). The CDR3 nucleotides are TGTGCCAGCAGGGGGACTCAGCGGGATGAGCAGTTCTTC. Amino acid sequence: CASRGTQRDEQFF.